This TCR beta chain was captured by sequencing in a study of blood T cell repertoires in COVID-19. Across the study: COVID-19 samples from acute and convalescent phases originated in the United States, Italy and Spain. The analysed material was cDNA or gDNA that came from T cells, B-cell-depleted T cells, or PBMCs.

CDR1 and CDR2 (germline): SGHAT, FQNNGV. This CDR3 contains 17 residues. Trimming removed 5 bases at V and 3 bases at J, with 19 bases between. Under the authors' procedure: Counts of nucleated cells, estimated from reference gene primer amplification, were obtained. This table comes from immunoSEQ multiplex PCR, and its TCRdb copy is limited to in-frame clones, with some not included. That table furnishes V, J and clone size, whereas the DNA furnished D and trimming. This table holds roughly 70,000 clones, 70% to 90% found once. The source material was peripheral blood. The sequence derives from a man aged 70 or older with acute or convalescent COVID-19. This sequence joins TRBV11-2 and TRBJ1-4, with TRBD1 as a possible D gene (5 bases). The CDR3 DNA reads as TGTGCCAGCAGCACCTTAAAAGCAGGGATGTCTAATGAAAAACTGTTTTTT. This translates into CASSTLKAGMSNEKLFF. Filled out from reference TRBV11-2 and TRBJ1-4, the complete variable domain reads EAGVAQSPRYKIIEKRQSVAFWCNPISGHATLYWYQQILGQGPKLLIQFQNNGVVDDSQLPKDRFSAERLKGVDSTLKIQPAKLEDSAVYLCASSTLKAGMSNEKLFFGSGTQLSVL.